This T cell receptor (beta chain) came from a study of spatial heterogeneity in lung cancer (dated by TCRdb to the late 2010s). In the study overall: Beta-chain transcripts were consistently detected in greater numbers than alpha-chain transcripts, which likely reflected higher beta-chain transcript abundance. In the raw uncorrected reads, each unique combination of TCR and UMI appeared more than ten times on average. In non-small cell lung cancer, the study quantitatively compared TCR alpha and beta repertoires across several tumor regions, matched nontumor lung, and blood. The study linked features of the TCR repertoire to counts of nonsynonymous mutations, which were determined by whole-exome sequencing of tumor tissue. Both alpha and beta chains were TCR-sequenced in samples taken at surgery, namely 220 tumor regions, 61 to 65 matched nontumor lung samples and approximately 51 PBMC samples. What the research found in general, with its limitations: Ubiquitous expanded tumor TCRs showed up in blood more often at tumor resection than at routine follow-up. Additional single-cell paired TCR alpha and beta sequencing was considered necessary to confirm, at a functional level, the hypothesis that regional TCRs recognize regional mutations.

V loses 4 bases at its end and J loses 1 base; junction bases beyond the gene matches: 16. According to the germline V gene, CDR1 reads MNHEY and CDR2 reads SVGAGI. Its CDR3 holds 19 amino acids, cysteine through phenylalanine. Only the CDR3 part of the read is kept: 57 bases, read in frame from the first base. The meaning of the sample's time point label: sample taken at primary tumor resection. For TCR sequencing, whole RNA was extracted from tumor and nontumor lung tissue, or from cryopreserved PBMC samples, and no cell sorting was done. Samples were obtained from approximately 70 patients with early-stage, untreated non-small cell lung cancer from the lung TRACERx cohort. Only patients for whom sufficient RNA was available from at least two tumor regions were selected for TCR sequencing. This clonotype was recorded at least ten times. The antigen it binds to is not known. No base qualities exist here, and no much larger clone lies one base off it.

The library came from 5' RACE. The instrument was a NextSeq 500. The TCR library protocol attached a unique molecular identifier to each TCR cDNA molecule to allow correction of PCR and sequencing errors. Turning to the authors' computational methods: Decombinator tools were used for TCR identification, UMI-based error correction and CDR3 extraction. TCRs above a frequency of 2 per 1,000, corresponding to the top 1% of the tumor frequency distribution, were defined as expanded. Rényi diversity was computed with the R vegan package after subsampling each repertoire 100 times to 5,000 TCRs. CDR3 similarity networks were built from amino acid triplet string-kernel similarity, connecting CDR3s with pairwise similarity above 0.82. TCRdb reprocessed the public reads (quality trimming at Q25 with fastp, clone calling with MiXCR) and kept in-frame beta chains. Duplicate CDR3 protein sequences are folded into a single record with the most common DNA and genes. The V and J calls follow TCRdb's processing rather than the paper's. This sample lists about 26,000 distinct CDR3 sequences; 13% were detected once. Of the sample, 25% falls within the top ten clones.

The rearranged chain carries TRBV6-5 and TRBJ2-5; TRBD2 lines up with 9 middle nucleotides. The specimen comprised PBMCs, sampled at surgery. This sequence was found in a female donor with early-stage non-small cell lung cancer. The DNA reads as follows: TGTGCCAGCAGTTCCCCCCGGCCAGGAGCGGGGGGCCCCCAAGAGACCCAGTACTTC. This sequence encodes CASSSPRPGAGGPQETQYF.